The subject of this entry is one T cell receptor (beta chain). The data derive from a study of blood T cell repertoires in COVID-19. About the research overall: The United States, Italy and Spain were the sources of the acute and convalescent COVID-19 samples. Nucleic acid was either cDNA or gDNA, and it came from T cells, B-cell-depleted T cells, or PBMCs.

Germline V CDR1 and CDR2: SQVTM, ANQGSEA. The V and J ends lost 1 base and 10 bases, in that order; junction bases with no gene match: 6. The CDR3 is made up of 13 amino acids. Authors' methods: Reference gene primer amplification gave nucleated cell count estimates. Clones were read by immunoSEQ multiplex PCR, and TCRdb kept only the in-frame ones, dropping some. The V and J calls and clone size were taken over from that table, and D and trimming were inferred from the DNA. The sample lists tens of thousands of clones, more than 75% seen once, with 7.4% in the top ten. This clonotype was sampled from a woman aged 55-70 years with acute or convalescent COVID-19. The specimen was peripheral blood. The chain employs TRBV29-1 and TRBJ1-2; 10 nucleotides line up with TRBD1. CDR3 amino acids: CSVEVGDRGDYTF. The CDR3, as DNA: TGCAGCGTTGAAGTAGGGGACAGGGGAGACTACACCTTC. The full variable domain, with the rest looked up from reference TRBV29-1 and TRBJ1-2, is SAVISQKPSRDICQRGTSLTIQCQVDSQVTMMFWYRQQPGQSLTLIATANQGSEATYESGFVIDKFPISRPNLTFSTLTVSNMSPEDSSIYLCSVEVGDRGDYTFGSGTRLTVV.